The rows below give T cell receptor beta chains drawn from one sample of a study of blood T cell repertoires in COVID-19. Data came from immunoSEQ multiplex PCR; TCRdb stores just in-frame clones and leaves some out. The table lists fewer than 250,000 clones, 75% to 85% of them singletons, with around 16% in the top ten. The specimen was PBMCs or T cells enriched from blood (not recorded which). The receptor source for this set is a woman aged 50 to 65 with acute COVID-19. Each CDR3 is given with its conserved first and last residue. The order of the fields is V gene, J gene, clone size, CDR3 length, D gene, CDR3 protein, CDR3 DNA. A D gene is named only where the DNA matches it firmly. Where a row states a size, it is once, few, many or the class of an expanded clone; other rows omit it.

>TRBV6-2/TRBV6-3|TRBJ1-2|.|14|TRBD1
CASSEDTGDYGYTF
TGTGCCAGCAGTGAGGACACAGGGGACTATGGCTACACCTTC
>TRBV29-1|TRBJ1-1|few|11|TRBD1
CSAGTATEAFF
TGCAGCGCCGGGACAGCCACTGAAGCTTTCTTT
>TRBV6-5|TRBJ1-5|.|13|.
CASSYSLYQPQHF
TGTGCCAGCAGTTACTCCCTTTATCAGCCCCAGCATTTT
>TRBV5-1|TRBJ2-4|.|16|TRBD1
CASSLSPTGGENIQYF
TGCGCCAGCAGCTTGTCCCCGACAGGGGGGGAAAACATTCAGTACTTC
>TRBV7-3|TRBJ2-1|.|18|.
CASSLTPLTGPFYNEQFF
TGTGCCAGCAGCTTAACTCCGTTGACAGGCCCTTTTTACAATGAGCAGTTCTTC
>TRBV4-1|TRBJ1-2|.|13|.
CASSQGAGYGYTF
TGCGCCAGCAGCCAGGGGGCTGGCTATGGCTACACCTTC
>TRBV27|TRBJ1-4|.|14|.
CASRRSATNEKLFF
TGTGCCAGCAGACGGTCCGCAACTAATGAAAAACTGTTTTTT
>TRBV7-7|TRBJ2-3|.|14|TRBD2
CASSLGLDTDTQYF
TGTGCTAGCAGCTTAGGACTAGACACAGATACGCAGTATTTT
>TRBV10-1|TRBJ1-5|.|16|.
CASSEAEGRSNQPQHF
TGCGCCAGCAGTGAGGCGGAGGGTCGGAGCAATCAGCCCCAGCATTTT
>TRBV2|TRBJ1-3|.|13|.
CASRPDRGNTIYF
TGTGCCAGCAGACCCGACAGGGGAAACACCATATATTTT
>TRBV6-1|TRBJ1-4|.|14|.
CASSDTGWEEKLFF
TGTGCCAGCAGTGACACAGGGTGGGAGGAAAAACTGTTTTTT
>TRBV4-2|TRBJ2-3|.|15|.
CASSLRYDLPDTQYF
TGTGCCAGCAGCCTCAGGTACGACCTGCCAGATACGCAGTATTTT
>TRBV5-1|TRBJ2-2|.|14|.
CASRPTGDTGELFF
TGCGCCAGCAGACCCACAGGTGATACCGGGGAGCTGTTTTTT
>TRBV28|TRBJ1-5|.|14|.
CASTLITGPQPQHF
TGTGCCAGCACGCTGATCACAGGGCCTCAGCCCCAGCATTTT
>TRBV25-1|TRBJ1-6|.|15|.
CASSERGELNSPLHF
TGTGCCAGCAGTGAACGGGGGGAGCTGAATTCACCCCTCCACTTT
>TRBV10-3|TRBJ2-2|.|14|TRBD1
CAIRGQGNTGELFF
TGTGCCATCAGGGGACAGGGGAACACCGGGGAGCTGTTTTTT
>TRBV5-4|TRBJ1-1|.|12|.
CASSLDRVGAFF
TGTGCCAGCAGCTTGGACAGGGTTGGAGCTTTCTTT
>TRBV2|TRBJ1-5|.|14|TRBD1
CASSYDRDNQPQHF
TGTGCCAGCAGCTATGACAGGGACAATCAGCCCCAGCATTTT
>TRBV28|TRBJ1-4|.|14|TRBD1
CASSLGQGPEKLFF
TGTGCCAGCAGTCTGGGACAGGGTCCTGAAAAACTGTTTTTT
>TRBV4-1|TRBJ1-5|.|17|TRBD1
CASSHEGGQGGALPQHF
TGCGCCAGCAGCCATGAGGGGGGACAGGGGGGCGCCTTGCCCCAGCATTTT
>TRBV28|TRBJ1-4|.|14|.
CAIHRGGANEKLFF
TGTGCCATCCACCGGGGGGGGGCTAATGAAAAACTGTTTTTT
>TRBV6-5|TRBJ1-4|.|15|TRBD1
CASSIGQGPNEKLFF
TGTGCCAGCAGTATAGGACAGGGGCCTAATGAAAAACTGTTTTTT
>TRBV6-5|TRBJ2-2|.|15|.
CASSSQGLYTGELFF
TGTGCCAGCAGTTCCCAGGGGTTATACACCGGGGAGCTGTTTTTT
>TRBV14|TRBJ1-6|once|14|.
CASSPQGHNSPLHF
TGTGCCAGCAGTCCCCAGGGCCATAATTCACCCCTCCACTTT
>TRBV9|TRBJ2-1|.|16|.
CASSVATRLAYNEQFF
TGTGCCAGCAGCGTAGCTACGAGACTAGCCTACAATGAGCAGTTCTTC
>TRBV10-3|TRBJ1-4|.|16|.
CAISPGVSPGEEKLFF
TGTGCCATCAGTCCCGGGGTGTCGCCGGGGGAAGAAAAACTGTTTTTT
>TRBV30|TRBJ1-2|.|14|.
CAWRFPGHSSGYTF
TGTGCCTGGAGATTCCCAGGACACAGCTCTGGCTACACCTTC
>TRBV12-5|TRBJ2-2|few|17|TRBD1
CASGPYPDRGFPGELFF
TGTGCTAGTGGCCCATACCCGGACAGGGGGTTCCCCGGGGAGCTGTTTTTT
>TRBV10-2|TRBJ2-2|.|14|TRBD1
CASRPTGGGGELFF
TGCGCCAGCAGACCGACAGGGGGGGGCGGGGAGCTGTTTTTT
>TRBV28|TRBJ1-1|.|16|TRBD1
CATETGAPFMNTEAFF
TGTGCCACCGAGACAGGGGCCCCTTTTATGAACACTGAAGCTTTCTTT
>TRBV13|TRBJ1-5|.|12|.
CASSRSGQPQHF
TGTGCCAGCAGCCGCTCGGGTCAGCCCCAGCATTTT
>TRBV9|TRBJ2-3|.|14|.
CASSGSGSGDTQYF
TGTGCCAGCAGCGGTTCAGGGAGCGGGGATACGCAGTATTTT
>TRBV5-1|TRBJ1-1|.|13|.
CASSLIQGTEAFF
TGCGCCAGCAGCCTAATACAGGGAACTGAAGCTTTCTTT